The rows below give T cell receptor beta chains drawn from one sample of a study of shared clonotypes between healthy human individuals. The protocol was immunoSEQ multiplex PCR, while the TCRdb copy is restricted to in-frame clones and leaves out a portion. The sample has 190,000 or so clones; roughly 70% are singletons. The sample was memory CD4+ T cells sorted from blood. These TCRs come from a man aged 25 to 40 in good health. CDR3s include the opening cysteine and the closing phenylalanine or tryptophan. Each record gives: CDR3 length, J gene, clone size, V gene, D gene, CDR3 protein, CDR3 DNA. A D gene is named only where the DNA matches it firmly. Not all rows give a size; the values are once, few, many and, for expanded clones, a class.

>14|TRBJ2-3|NA|TRBV30|NA
CAWGGPGSTDTQYF
TGTGCCTGGGGGGGCCCGGGTTCCACAGATACGCAGTATTTT
>14|TRBJ2-1|NA|TRBV5-8|TRBD2
CASSLLAGGGEQFF
TGTGCCAGCAGCTTACTAGCGGGAGGCGGTGAGCAGTTCTTC
>15|TRBJ2-7|NA|TRBV5-4|NA
CASSLAGSKDYEQYF
TGTGCCAGCAGCTTGGCAGGGTCCAAGGATTACGAGCAGTACTTC
>15|TRBJ2-5|few|TRBV2|TRBD1
CASRRQGPYQETQYF
TGTGCCAGCCGTCGACAGGGCCCGTACCAAGAGACCCAGTACTTC
>13|TRBJ2-2|NA|TRBV5-1|NA
CASKRTGTGELFF
TGCGCCAGCAAAAGAACAGGAACCGGGGAGCTGTTTTTT
>12|TRBJ2-1|NA|TRBV5-4|NA
CASSLPGDEQFF
TGTGCCAGCAGCTTACCCGGGGATGAGCAGTTCTTC
>20|TRBJ2-1|NA|TRBV13|TRBD2
CASSLRTRTSGRPNYNEQFF
TGTGCCAGCAGCTTACGGACTCGGACTAGCGGGAGGCCCAACTACAATGAGCAGTTCTTC
>16|TRBJ2-2|NA|TRBV30|NA
CAWSFRPQPNTGELFF
TGTGCCTGGAGTTTCCGCCCTCAGCCGAACACCGGGGAGCTGTTTTTT
>15|TRBJ2-5|few|TRBV6-6|TRBD2
CASTKTSGMSETQYF
TGTGCCAGCACCAAGACTAGCGGGATGTCAGAGACCCAGTACTTC
>15|TRBJ2-3|NA|TRBV6-5|NA
CASSYGGGNTDTQYF
TGTGCCAGCAGTTATGGAGGAGGCAATACAGATACGCAGTATTTT
>13|TRBJ1-1|NA|TRBV28|NA
CASQGRRNTEAFF
TGTGCCAGCCAGGGACGGCGGAACACTGAAGCTTTCTTT
>15|TRBJ1-5|NA|TRBV6-1|NA
CASRPIGTENQPQHF
TGTGCCAGCAGACCTATAGGGACGGAAAATCAGCCCCAGCATTTT
>12|TRBJ2-1|NA|TRBV7-2|NA
CASSYFTNEQFF
TGTGCCAGCAGCTATTTCACCAATGAGCAGTTCTTC
>16|TRBJ2-3|few|TRBV5-5|NA
CASSSVAGARTDTQYF
TGTGCCAGCAGCTCCGTGGCGGGGGCTCGTACAGATACGCAGTATTTT
>12|TRBJ2-5|NA|TRBV5-1|NA
CASTFSGETQYF
TGCGCCAGCACTTTTAGCGGAGAGACCCAGTACTTC
>15|TRBJ2-5|NA|TRBV5-1|NA
CASSLAGRVVETQYF
TGCGCCAGCAGCTTGGCCGGCAGGGTTGTAGAGACCCAGTACTTC
>14|TRBJ1-5|NA|TRBV18|NA
CASSSGRNNQPQHF
TGTGCCAGCTCATCCGGACGGAACAATCAGCCCCAGCATTTT
>14|TRBJ2-2|NA|TRBV6-4|TRBD1
CASGETGDTGELFF
TGTGCCAGCGGGGAGACAGGGGACACCGGGGAGCTGTTTTTT
>15|TRBJ1-1|once|TRBV28|NA
CASSGTLEQNTEAFF
TGTGCCAGCAGCGGGACACTGGAGCAGAACACTGAAGCTTTCTTT
>14|TRBJ2-5|NA|TRBV6-4|NA
CASSESPSRETQYF
TGTGCCAGCAGTGAAAGTCCCTCGCGAGAGACCCAGTACTTC
>11|TRBJ2-5|once|TRBV6-1|NA
CATMQGPTQYF
TGTGCCACCATGCAGGGGCCCACCCAGTACTTC
>15|TRBJ1-3|once|TRBV6-6|TRBD1
CASSFQGASGNTIYF
TGTGCCAGCAGCTTCCAGGGGGCTTCTGGAAACACCATATATTTT
>15|TRBJ2-6|NA|TRBV2|NA
CASKDRNSGANVLTF
TGTGCCAGCAAGGACAGAAACTCTGGGGCCAACGTCCTGACTTTC
>14|TRBJ1-2|few|TRBV5-1|TRBD1
CASSEPGQAHGYTF
TGCGCCAGCAGCGAACCGGGACAGGCACATGGCTACACCTTC
>11|TRBJ2-7|once|TRBV20-1|NA
CSASTGYEQYF
TGCAGTGCGAGTACAGGGTACGAGCAGTACTTC
>15|TRBJ2-4|NA|TRBV6-1|TRBD1
CASATGARAKNIQYF
TGTGCCAGCGCAACAGGGGCACGAGCCAAAAACATTCAGTACTTC
>14|TRBJ2-2|NA|TRBV19|TRBD2
CASGSGSITGELFF
TGTGCCAGCGGTAGCGGGAGTATCACCGGGGAGCTGTTTTTT
>11|TRBJ2-3|few|TRBV5-6|NA
CASSFLDTQYF
TGTGCCAGCAGCTTTTTAGATACGCAGTATTTT
>13|TRBJ1-2|few|TRBV7-9|TRBD1
CASSGQGNYGYTF
TGTGCCAGCAGCGGACAGGGTAACTATGGCTACACCTTC
>13|TRBJ2-5|NA|TRBV29-1|NA
CSVGGGSGETQYF
TGCAGCGTGGGGGGTGGTAGTGGAGAGACCCAGTACTTC
>13|TRBJ2-7|few|TRBV5-1|NA
CASSLEVSYEQYF
TGCGCCAGCAGCTTGGAGGTATCCTACGAGCAGTACTTC
>14|TRBJ2-1|NA|TRBV19|TRBD2
CASSSQREGNEQFF
TGTGCCAGTAGTTCCCAGCGGGAGGGGAATGAGCAGTTCTTC
>14|TRBJ2-7|NA|TRBV7-2|TRBD1
CASSWGQGPYEQYF
TGTGCCAGCAGCTGGGGACAGGGCCCCTACGAGCAGTACTTC
>12|TRBJ1-2|NA|TRBV29-1|NA
CSVDQGISGYTF
TGCAGCGTTGATCAGGGTATCTCGGGCTACACCTTC
>16|TRBJ2-3|NA|TRBV7-3|TRBD2
CASSKMPRLAGDTQYF
TGTGCCAGCAGCAAAATGCCGAGGCTAGCGGGAGATACGCAGTATTTT
>12|TRBJ1-2|NA|TRBV27|NA
CATRKQGEGYTF
TGTGCCACCCGTAAACAGGGTGAGGGCTACACCTTC
>13|TRBJ2-7|NA|TRBV28|NA
CASSLVQSYEQYF
TGTGCCAGCAGTTTGGTACAGAGCTACGAGCAGTACTTC
>15|TRBJ2-7|NA|TRBV5-4|TRBD2
CASSPELAGGNEQYF
TGTGCCAGCAGCCCTGAACTAGCGGGAGGTAACGAGCAGTACTTC
>13|TRBJ2-5|many|TRBV29-1|NA
CSVPPGNQETQYF
TGCAGCGTCCCCCCAGGGAACCAAGAGACCCAGTACTTC
>13|TRBJ1-2|NA|TRBV6-5|NA
CASRPGQHYGYTF
TGTGCCAGCAGACCCGGACAGCATTATGGCTACACCTTC
>16|TRBJ2-1|NA|TRBV11-2|TRBD2
CASSSLAGLSYNEQFF
TGTGCCAGCAGCTCCCTAGCGGGACTCTCCTACAATGAGCAGTTCTTC
>13|TRBJ1-5|NA|TRBV10-3|NA
CAISEQGDQPQHF
TGTGCCATCAGTGAACAAGGTGATCAGCCCCAGCATTTT
>11|TRBJ2-5|NA|TRBV6-1|NA
CASTRGQTQYF
TGTGCCAGCACCCGCGGGCAGACCCAGTACTTC
>15|TRBJ2-3|NA|TRBV27|NA
CASSPLIKRGDTQYF
TGTGCCAGCAGTCCACTTATAAAAAGGGGAGATACGCAGTATTTT
>14|TRBJ1-4|NA|TRBV5-4|TRBD1
CASSSTGETEKLFF
TGTGCCAGCAGCTCCACAGGGGAGACTGAAAAACTGTTTTTT
>15|TRBJ2-1|NA|TRBV7-2|TRBD2
CASSSFGGYGNEQFF
TGTGCCAGCAGCTCTTTCGGGGGGTACGGGAATGAGCAGTTCTTC
>13|TRBJ2-7|NA|TRBV6-6|TRBD2
CATKGLAGVEQYF
TGTGCCACCAAAGGACTAGCGGGAGTTGAGCAGTACTTC
>14|TRBJ2-7|once|TRBV28|TRBD2
CASSPAGSTYEQYF
TGTGCCAGCAGTCCAGCGGGATCCACCTACGAGCAGTACTTC
>14|TRBJ2-7|once|TRBV7-8|NA
CASSLSDLGYEQYF
TGTGCCAGCAGCTTATCGGACCTAGGGTACGAGCAGTACTTC